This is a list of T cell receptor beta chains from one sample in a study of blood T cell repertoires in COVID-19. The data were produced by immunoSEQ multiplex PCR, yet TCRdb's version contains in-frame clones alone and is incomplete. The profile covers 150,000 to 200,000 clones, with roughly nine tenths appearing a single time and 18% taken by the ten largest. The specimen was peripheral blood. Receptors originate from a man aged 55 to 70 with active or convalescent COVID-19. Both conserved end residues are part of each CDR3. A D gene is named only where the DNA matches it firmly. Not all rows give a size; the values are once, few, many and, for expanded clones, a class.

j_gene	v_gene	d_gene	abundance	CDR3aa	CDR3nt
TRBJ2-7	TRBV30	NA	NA	CAWSVSGGPRYEQYF	TGTGCCTGGAGTGTTAGTGGAGGACCTCGCTACGAGCAGTACTTC
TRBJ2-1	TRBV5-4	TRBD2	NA	CASSLGAGADEQFF	TGTGCCAGCAGCTTGGGAGCGGGGGCAGATGAGCAGTTCTTC
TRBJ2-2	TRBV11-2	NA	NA	CASSFISGVLGELFF	TGTGCCAGCAGCTTTATCTCAGGGGTCCTAGGGGAGCTGTTTTTT
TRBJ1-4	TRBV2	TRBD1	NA	CASKDREGEKLFF	TGTGCCAGCAAAGACAGGGAAGGAGAAAAACTGTTTTTT
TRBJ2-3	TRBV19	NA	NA	CASSRGSRATDTQYF	TGTGCCAGTAGTAGGGGCTCTCGGGCCACAGATACGCAGTATTTT
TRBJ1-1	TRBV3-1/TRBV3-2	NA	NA	CASSLRWIQGNTEAFF	TGTGCCAGCAGCCTCCGCTGGATACAGGGGAACACTGAAGCTTTCTTT
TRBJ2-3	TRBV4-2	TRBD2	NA	CASSRAGGVGTDTQYF	TGTGCCAGCAGCCGAGCGGGAGGTGTCGGCACAGATACGCAGTATTTT
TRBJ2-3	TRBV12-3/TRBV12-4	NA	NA	CASSLLGADTQYF	TGTGCCAGCAGTTTATTAGGGGCAGATACGCAGTATTTT
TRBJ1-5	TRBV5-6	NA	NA	CASSLRAGFAQPQHF	TGTGCCAGCAGCTTGCGAGCAGGGTTCGCTCAGCCCCAGCATTTT
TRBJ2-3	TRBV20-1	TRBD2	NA	CSASDAGGTDTQYF	TGCAGTGCTAGTGATGCGGGGGGCACAGATACGCAGTATTTT
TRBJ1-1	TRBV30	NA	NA	CAWSRDNLEAFF	TGTGCCTGGAGCAGGGACAACCTTGAAGCTTTCTTT
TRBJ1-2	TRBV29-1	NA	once	CSVEATVNYGYTF	TGCAGCGTTGAGGCAACCGTTAACTATGGCTACACCTTC
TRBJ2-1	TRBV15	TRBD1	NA	CATSRDGTGTYNEQFF	TGTGCCACCAGCAGAGACGGGACAGGGACCTACAATGAGCAGTTCTTC
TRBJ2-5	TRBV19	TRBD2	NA	CATSGLAGAETQYF	TGTGCCACCTCGGGGCTAGCGGGAGCAGAGACCCAGTACTTC
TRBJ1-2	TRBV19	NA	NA	CASSLPEVRYGYTF	TGTGCCAGTAGCCTACCGGAGGTGCGGTATGGCTACACCTTC
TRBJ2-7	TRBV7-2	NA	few	CASSLGGAGYEQYF	TGTGCCAGCAGCTTAGGGGGCGCGGGGTACGAGCAGTACTTC
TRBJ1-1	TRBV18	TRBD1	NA	CASSPITGGAGTEAFF	TGTGCCAGCTCACCGATAACAGGGGGCGCGGGGACTGAAGCTTTCTTT